The clone carrying this T cell receptor beta chain has only a few counts. The data belong to a study of spatial heterogeneity in lung cancer. The time point here: blood at routine non-recurrence follow-up after resection. In TCRdb, the 5' RACE reads were re-called with MiXCR into one record per CDR3 protein. This sample has fewer than 100,000 distinct CDR3 sequences; roughly 21% occur once, and the top ten carry 20% to 25%. The CDR3 consists of 16 residues. Germline CDR1 reads SGHVS; CDR2 reads FNYEAQ. J lost 0 bases, V lost 5 bases, and 8 bases had no gene match. The chain carries TRBV7-6 and TRBJ1-1; 8 bases are shared with TRBD1. The specimen comprised PBMCs, sampled at follow-up. The source is a male donor with early-stage non-small cell lung cancer. The CDR3, as DNA: TGTGCCAGCAGCCCAGGACAGGGAGAGGTGAACACTGAAGCTTTCTTT. It codes for CASSPGQGEVNTEAFF. The variable domain in full, with the rest retrieved from reference TRBV7-6 and TRBJ1-1, is GAGVSQSPRYKVTKRGQDVALRCDPISGHVSLYWYRQALGQGPEFLTYFNYEAQQDKSGLPNDRFSAERPEGSISTLTIQRTEQRDSAMYRCASSPGQGEVNTEAFFGQGTRLTVV.